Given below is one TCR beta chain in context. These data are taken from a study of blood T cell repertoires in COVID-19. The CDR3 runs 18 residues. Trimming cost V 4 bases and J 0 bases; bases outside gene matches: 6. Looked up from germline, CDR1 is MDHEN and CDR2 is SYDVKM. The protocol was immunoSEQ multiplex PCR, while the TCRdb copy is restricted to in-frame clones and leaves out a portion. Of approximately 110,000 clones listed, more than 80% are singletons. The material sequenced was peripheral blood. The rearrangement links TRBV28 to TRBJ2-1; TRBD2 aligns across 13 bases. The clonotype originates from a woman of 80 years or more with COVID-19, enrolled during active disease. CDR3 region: CASSSGLAGVLSYNEQFF. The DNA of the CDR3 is TGTGCCAGCAGTTCAGGACTAGCGGGAGTTCTCTCCTACAATGAGCAGTTCTTC.